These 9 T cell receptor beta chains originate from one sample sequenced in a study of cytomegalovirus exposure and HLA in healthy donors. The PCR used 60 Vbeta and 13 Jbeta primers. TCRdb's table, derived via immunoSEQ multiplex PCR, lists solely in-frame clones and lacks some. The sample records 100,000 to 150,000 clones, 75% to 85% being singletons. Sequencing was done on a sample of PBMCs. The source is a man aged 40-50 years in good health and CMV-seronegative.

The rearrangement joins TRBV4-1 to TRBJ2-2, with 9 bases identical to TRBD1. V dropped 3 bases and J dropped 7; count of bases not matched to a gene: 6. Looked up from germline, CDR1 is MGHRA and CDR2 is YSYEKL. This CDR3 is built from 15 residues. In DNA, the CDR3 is TGCGCCAGCAGCCACCCGGGACAGGGCAGCGGGGAGCTGTTTTTT. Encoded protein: CASSHPGQGSGELFF.

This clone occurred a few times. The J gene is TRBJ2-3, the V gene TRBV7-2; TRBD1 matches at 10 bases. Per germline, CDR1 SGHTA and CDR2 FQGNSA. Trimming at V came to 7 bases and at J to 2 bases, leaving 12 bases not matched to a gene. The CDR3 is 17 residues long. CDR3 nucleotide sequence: TGTGCCAGCATATGGACAGGGGGTAATCTTAACACAGATACGCAGTATTTT. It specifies CASIWTGGNLNTDTQYF.

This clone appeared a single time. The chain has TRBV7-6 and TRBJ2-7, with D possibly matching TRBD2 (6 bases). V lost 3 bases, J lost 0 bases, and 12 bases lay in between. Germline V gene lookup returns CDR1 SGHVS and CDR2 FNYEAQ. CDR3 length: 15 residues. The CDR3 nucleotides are TGTGCCAGCAGCTTGGGGGACGGGAGCTCCTACGAGCAGTACTTC. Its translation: CASSLGDGSSYEQYF.

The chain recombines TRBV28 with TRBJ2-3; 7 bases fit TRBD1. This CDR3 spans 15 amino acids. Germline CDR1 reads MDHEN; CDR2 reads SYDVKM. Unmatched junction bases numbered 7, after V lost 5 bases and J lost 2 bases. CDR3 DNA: TGTGCCAGCAGTCCAACAGGGGTCTCCACAGATACGCAGTATTTT. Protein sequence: CASSPTGVSTDTQYF.

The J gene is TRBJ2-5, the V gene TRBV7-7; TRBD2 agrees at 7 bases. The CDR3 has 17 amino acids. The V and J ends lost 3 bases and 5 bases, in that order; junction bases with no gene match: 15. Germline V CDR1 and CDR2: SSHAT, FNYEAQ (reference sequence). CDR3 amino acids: CASSLGGFRGVIETQYF. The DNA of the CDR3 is TGTGCCAGCAGCTTGGGGGGGTTTCGGGGCGTAATTGAGACCCAGTACTTC.

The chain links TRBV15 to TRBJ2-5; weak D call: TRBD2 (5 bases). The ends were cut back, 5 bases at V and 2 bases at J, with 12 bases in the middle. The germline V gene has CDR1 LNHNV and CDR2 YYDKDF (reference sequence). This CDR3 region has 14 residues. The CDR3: CATSPGSRQETQYF. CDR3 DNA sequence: TGTGCCACCAGCCCGGGAAGTCGACAAGAGACCCAGTACTTC. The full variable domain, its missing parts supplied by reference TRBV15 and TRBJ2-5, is DAMVIQNPRYQVTQFGKPVTLSCSQTLNHNVMYWYQQKSSQAPKLLFHYYDKDFNNEADTPDNFQSRRPNTSFCFLDIRSPGLGDTAMYLCATSPGSRQETQYFGPGTRLLVL.

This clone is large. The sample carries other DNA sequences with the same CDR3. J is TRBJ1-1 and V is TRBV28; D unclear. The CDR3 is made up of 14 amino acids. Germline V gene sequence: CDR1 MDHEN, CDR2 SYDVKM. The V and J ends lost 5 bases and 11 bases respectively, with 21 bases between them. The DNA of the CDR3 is TGTGCCAGCAGTCAAAGCAGTGCACGGGGTTATGCTTTCTTT. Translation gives CASSQSSARGYAFF.

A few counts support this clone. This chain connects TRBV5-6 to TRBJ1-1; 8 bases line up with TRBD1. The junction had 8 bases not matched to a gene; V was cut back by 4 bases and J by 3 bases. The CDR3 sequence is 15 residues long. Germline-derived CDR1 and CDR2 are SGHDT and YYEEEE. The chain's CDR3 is CASSDPGGGYTEAFF. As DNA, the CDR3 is TGTGCCAGCAGCGACCCAGGGGGCGGGTACACTGAAGCTTTCTTT.

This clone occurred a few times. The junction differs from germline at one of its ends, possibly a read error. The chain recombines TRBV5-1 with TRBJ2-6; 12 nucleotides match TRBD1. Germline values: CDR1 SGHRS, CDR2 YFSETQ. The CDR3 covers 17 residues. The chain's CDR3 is CASSWDRGLAGANGLTF. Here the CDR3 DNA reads TGCGCCAGCAGTTGGGACAGGGGGCTCGCTGGGGCCAACGGCCTGACTTTC.